This T cell receptor (beta chain) came from a study of blood T cells in healthy people across ages. Study details: Capture by template switching was about one barcoded beta molecule per two T cells.

For the second PCR, which ran for about 6 to 11 cycles, a sample-barcoded 5' primer and a J-beta primer mix were used. Every single cDNA molecule received a tag from a template-switch adaptor with 12 random nucleotides. A single record per CDR3 protein comes from TCRdb applying MiXCR to the 5' RACE reads. The data hold more than 800,000 distinct CDR3 sequences, with less than 35% observed a single time. Study results and caveats: When set beside aged donors, long-lived donors presented more naive CD4+ cells and higher diversity. Observed TCR beta diversity per million T cells went down as age went up. This fall followed a roughly linear course with age.

On this clonotype itself: What it binds is not known.

The sequencing sample was made of blood. This TCR derives from a woman at least 80 years old in good health.

As DNA, the CDR3 is TGTGCCAGCAGCTTAGTTGTAGGTCACGGGGAGCTGTTTTTT. It encodes CASSLVVGHGELFF. V and J are TRBV7-6 and TRBJ2-2; D gene uncertain. CDR3 size: 14 residues. V lost 1 base and J lost 7, with 10 bases in between. The V gene's germline CDR1 is SGHVS and CDR2 FNYEAQ. The complete variable domain, with remaining parts taken from reference TRBV7-6 and TRBJ2-2, reads GAGVSQSPRYKVTKRGQDVALRCDPISGHVSLYWYRQALGQGPEFLTYFNYEAQQDKSGLPNDRFSAERPEGSISTLTIQRTEQRDSAMYRCASSLVVGHGELFFGEGSRLTVL.